The 27 T cell receptor beta chains listed next were all sequenced from one sample in a study of tumor-infiltrating lymphocytes in localized non-small cell lung cancer. Assay used: immunoSEQ multiplex PCR; TCRdb lists only in-frame clones, some missing. The table shows 17,000 or so clones, with approximately 79% occurring only once. Source material: lung tumor tissue. All receptors come from a human donor with non-small cell lung cancer.

In this sample, this clone turned up a few times. The CDR3 loop reads CASSTRTGANYGYTF. CDR3 nucleotide sequence: TGTGCCAGCAGTACGCGGACAGGGGCTAACTATGGCTACACCTTC. This chain connects TRBV27 to TRBJ1-2; TRBD1 aligns across 9 bases. CDR3 size: 15 residues. The germline V gene encodes CDR1 MNHEY and CDR2 SMNVEV (reference sequence). The ends lost 5 bases at V and 0 bases at J; junction bases unmatched: 4.

This clone was counted a single time. J is TRBJ1-1 and V is TRBV9, with D tentatively TRBD1 (6 bases). V lost 0 bases, J lost 4 bases, and 13 bases lay in between. The CDR3 is 15 amino acids. The germline gives CDR1 SGDLS, CDR2 YYNGEE. This CDR3 reads CASSVGGGGGTEAFF. The CDR3 nucleotides are TGTGCCAGCAGCGTAGGTGGGGGGGGCGGCACTGAAGCTTTCTTT.

The rearrangement uses TRBV5-1 and TRBJ2-7; D ambiguous. The germline V gene encodes CDR1 SGHRS and CDR2 YFSETQ. There are 15 residues in the CDR3. Between the trimmed V and J ends, which lost 0 bases and 0 bases, there was a span of 10 bases. The CDR3 DNA is TGCGCCAGCAGCTTGGACGGTCTAGTCTCCTACGAGCAGTACTTC. It codes for CASSLDGLVSYEQYF.

This chain links TRBV9 with TRBJ2-2; TRBD2 might be the D (6 bases). CDR3 length: 15 amino acids. Germline V lookup: CDR1 SGDLS, CDR2 YYNGEE. V lost 3 bases and J lost 2, with 11 bases in between. The CDR3 reads CASSAALANTGELFF. The CDR3 DNA reads as TGTGCCAGCAGCGCCGCACTAGCAAACACCGGGGAGCTGTTTTTT.

Turning to this clone: One junction end disagrees with the germline gene, perhaps due to a read error. V is TRBV28 and J is TRBJ1-5; 8 bases match TRBD1. The CDR3 runs 15 residues. Germline V gives CDR1 MDHEN, CDR2 SYDVKM. The CDR3 spells CASTLADRGFQPQHF. CDR3 coding DNA: TGTGCCAGCACTTTAGCCGACAGGGGATTTCAGCCCCAGCATTTT.

The chain has TRBV19 and TRBJ2-7; possible D gene TRBD1, 6 bases. The CDR3 is 15 residues long. The germline gives CDR1 LNHDA, CDR2 SQIVND (reference sequence). Deletions cut 1 base from V and 2 bases from J, with 12 bases between. DNA for the CDR3: TGTGCCAGTAGTATAGCTACAGGGCTTACCTACGAGCAGTACTTC. Protein sequence: CASSIATGLTYEQYF.

This clone was counted a single time. Different DNA sequences within this sample yield the same CDR3. V and J are TRBV5-1 and TRBJ1-2; tentative D call: TRBD1 (6 bases). CDR1 and CDR2 from the germline V gene are SGHRS and YFSETQ. Trimming shortened V by 2 bases and J by 2 bases, and 7 bases separated the two germline ends. This CDR3 has 13 amino acids. The CDR3 spells CASSLQGNYGYTF. Here the CDR3 DNA reads TGCGCCAGCAGCTTACAGGGCAACTATGGCTACACCTTC.

This clone was counted a few times. The genes are TRBV29-1 and TRBJ2-7; TRBD2 might be the D (5 bases). The length of the CDR3 is 12 residues. The V end was cut by 4 bases, the J end by 2 bases, with 9 bases between. Germline assignment: CDR1 SQVTM and CDR2 ANQGSEA. CDR3 region: CSVAAATYEQYF. The CDR3 bases are TGCAGCGTTGCAGCGGCAACCTACGAGCAGTACTTC.

This chain connects TRBV20-1 to TRBJ2-1, with 10 bases identical to TRBD2. The germline gives CDR1 DFQATT, CDR2 SNEGSKA (reference sequence). This CDR3 is 11 amino acids long. Trimming took 6 bases from V and 10 from J; bases not matched to a gene: 3. The CDR3 reads CSAVAGGEQFF. The CDR3 nucleotides read TGCAGTGCGGTAGCGGGGGGCGAGCAGTTCTTC.

For this clone: This likely comes from a read error, as the CDR3 has no conserved phenylalanine or tryptophan at its end. No DNA is shown, since the ends of the CDR3 on it are uncertain; the CDR3 is the one TCRdb lists. The chain is built from TRBV7-9 and TRBJ1-1; TRBD1, as called in the table, went unchecked against the DNA. Germline V gene lookup returns CDR1 SEHNR and CDR2 FQNEAQ (reference sequence). The CDR3 spans 14 residues, counting both ends. Here the CDR3 reads CASSLDGTGEWAGI.

The table lists this clone with a few counts. The chain joins TRBV6-1 to TRBJ2-7, with D perhaps matching TRBD1 (6 bases). Trimming took off 2 bases at V and 1 base at J, with 15 bases between the two ends. Germline CDR1 MNHNS, CDR2 SASEGT. The CDR3 is 16 amino acids. The CDR3 protein is CASSELGALWSYEQYF. The CDR3 region has the DNA TGTGCCAGCAGTGAACTGGGGGCCTTATGGTCCTACGAGCAGTACTTC.

This clone was counted once. The chain uses TRBV6-5 and TRBJ1-2; D is undetermined. CDR3 length: 14 amino acids. The germline V gene has CDR1 MNHEY and CDR2 SVGAGI. The V end lost 0 bases, the J end lost 0 bases, and 5 bases lay between the germline ends. CDR3 sequence: CASSYSGANYGYTF. The CDR3 coding sequence is TGTGCCAGCAGTTACTCTGGGGCTAACTATGGCTACACCTTC.

This clone appeared a few times. V and J are TRBV2 and TRBJ2-7; D is unresolved. From germline, CDR1 is SNHLY and CDR2 FYNNEI. V lost 7 bases and J lost 1, with 5 bases in between. CDR3 length: 11 residues. CDR3 sequence reads: CASMASYEQYF. DNA of the CDR3: TGTGCCAGCATGGCATCCTACGAGCAGTACTTC.

The CDR3 is CAWKGGYNTEAFF. In DNA form, the CDR3 reads TGTGCCTGGAAGGGAGGCTATAACACTGAAGCTTTCTTT. The J gene is TRBJ1-1, the V gene TRBV30; D unresolved. Per germline, CDR1 GTSNPN and CDR2 SVGIG (reference sequence). This CDR3 region has 13 residues. The ends were cut back, 4 bases at V and 2 bases at J, with 11 bases in the middle.

V is TRBV4-1 and J is TRBJ1-1; D is ambiguous. CDR1 and CDR2 (germline): MGHRA, YSYEKL. V lost 0 bases and J 1 base, leaving 21 bases between the germline ends. The CDR3 sequence is 19 residues long. The CDR3 bases are TGCGCCAGCAGCCAAGATGTGGGTAAAGGTTTAGGAGCGAACACTGAAGCTTTCTTT. The encoded protein is CASSQDVGKGLGANTEAFF.

This clone was recorded once. The chain has TRBV11-2 and TRBJ1-1; D gene unclear. Germline V CDR1 and CDR2: SGHAT, FQNNGV. The length of the CDR3 is 14 residues. Deletions cut 0 bases from V and 2 bases from J, with 7 bases between. DNA of the CDR3: TGTGCCAGCAGCTTAGATCATTTTAACACTGAAGCTTTCTTT. It specifies CASSLDHFNTEAFF.

The chain employs TRBV27 and TRBJ2-5; D gene unclear. The V gene's germline CDR1 is MNHEY and CDR2 SMNVEV (reference sequence). The CDR3 is made up of 13 amino acids. Deletions cut 7 bases from V and 5 bases from J, with 14 bases between. The CDR3 protein is CASTRRGLETQYF. In DNA, the CDR3 is TGTGCCAGCACCCGTCGTGGATTGGAGACCCAGTACTTC.

V is TRBV7-2 and J is TRBJ2-7, with D unclear. The germline V gene encodes CDR1 SGHTA and CDR2 FQGNSA. Trimming pared 5 bases from V and 2 bases from J, leaving 13 bases between. The CDR3 length is 14 residues. The CDR3 sequence: CASSPSPGPYEQYF. For the CDR3, the DNA is TGTGCCAGCAGCCCCTCCCCGGGCCCCTACGAGCAGTACTTC.

This clone was seen once. V gene TRBV2 combines with J gene TRBJ2-3; 8 bases fit TRBD1. Losses at the gene ends were 6 bases for V and 5 bases for J; bases not matched to a gene: 4. The germline gives CDR1 SNHLY, CDR2 FYNNEI. The CDR3 is 13 amino acids. The chain's CDR3 is CASRDRDRDTQYF. The DNA of the CDR3 is TGTGCCAGCAGGGACAGGGACAGAGATACGCAGTATTTT.

This chain's CDR3 is CASGQNYGYTF. The CDR3 coding sequence is TGCGCCAGTGGACAGAACTATGGCTACACCTTC. V is TRBV10-2 and J is TRBJ1-2, with D perhaps TRBD1 (6 bases). CDR3 length equals 11 residues. V was clipped by 9 bases and J by 2 bases, with 7 bases between them. Germline V gene lookup returns CDR1 WSHSY and CDR2 SAAADI.

The sample holds one count of this clone. This chain links TRBV29-1 with TRBJ1-2; D is perhaps TRBD1 (6 bases). This CDR3 is built from 12 residues. Trimming took 3 bases from V and 2 from J, leaving 7 bases between them. The germline V gene has CDR1 SQVTM and CDR2 ANQGSEA. CDR3 in amino acids: CSVDRGNYGYTF. The CDR3 bases are TGCAGCGTTGATAGGGGGAACTATGGCTACACCTTC.

V usage is TRBV5-6 and J usage is TRBJ2-7, with a weak D call TRBD1 (5 bases). From germline, CDR1 is SGHDT and CDR2 YYEEEE. V lost 4 bases and J lost 2, with 16 bases in between. The CDR3 loop spans 15 amino acids. CDR3 nucleotide sequence: TGTGCCAGCAGCACAACCCAGGGCTACACCTACGAGCAGTACTTC. Protein product: CASSTTQGYTYEQYF.

The chain has TRBV6-5 and TRBJ1-2; tentative D call: TRBD1 (5 bases). The length of the CDR3 is 16 residues. The germline CDR1 and CDR2 sequences are MNHEY and SVGAGI. Trimming took off 0 bases at V and 0 bases at J, with 11 bases between the two ends. This CDR3 reads CASSYSPGVTNYGYTF. The CDR3 DNA follows: TGTGCCAGCAGTTACTCACCGGGGGTGACTAACTATGGCTACACCTTC.

This clone is a singleton in its sample. The V gene is TRBV5-1, the J gene TRBJ1-1; no clear D. Deletions cut 5 bases from V and 1 base from J, with 6 bases between. Germline V gene data show CDR1 as SGHRS and CDR2 as YFSETQ. CDR3 length: 12 residues. CDR3 coding DNA: TGCGCCAGCAGACAGACGAACACTGAAGCTTTCTTT. It specifies CASRQTNTEAFF.

This clone was detected a few times. The chain joins TRBV9 to TRBJ2-3; 13 bases are shared with TRBD2. V lost 0 bases, J lost 3 bases, and 7 bases stayed unmatched. The CDR3 is 18 amino acids. Germline CDR1 is SGDLS and CDR2 is YYNGEE. Here the CDR3 DNA reads TGTGCCAGCAGCGTAGACGGACTAGCGGGAGCTGTGACAGATACGCAGTATTTT. It specifies CASSVDGLAGAVTDTQYF.

This clone turned up a few times. The chain joins TRBV6-4 to TRBJ2-3, with TRBD2 as a possible D gene (6 bases). Trimming shortened V by 4 bases and J by 1 base, and 6 bases separated the two germline ends. The CDR3 has 13 amino acids. The germline V gene encodes CDR1 MRHNA and CDR2 SNTAGT. The CDR3 loop is CASSASGTDTQYF. Here the CDR3 DNA reads TGTGCCAGCAGTGCTAGCGGCACAGATACGCAGTATTTT.

The J gene is TRBJ1-4, the V gene TRBV4-1, with 10 positions matching TRBD1. Germline V gene lookup returns CDR1 MGHRA and CDR2 YSYEKL. There are 16 residues in the CDR3. The V segment lost 4 bases and the J segment 0 bases; nucleotides outside the gene matches: 2. The CDR3: CASSLGQGATNEKLFF. The CDR3 DNA is TGCGCCAGCAGCCTTGGACAGGGGGCAACTAATGAAAAACTGTTTTTT.